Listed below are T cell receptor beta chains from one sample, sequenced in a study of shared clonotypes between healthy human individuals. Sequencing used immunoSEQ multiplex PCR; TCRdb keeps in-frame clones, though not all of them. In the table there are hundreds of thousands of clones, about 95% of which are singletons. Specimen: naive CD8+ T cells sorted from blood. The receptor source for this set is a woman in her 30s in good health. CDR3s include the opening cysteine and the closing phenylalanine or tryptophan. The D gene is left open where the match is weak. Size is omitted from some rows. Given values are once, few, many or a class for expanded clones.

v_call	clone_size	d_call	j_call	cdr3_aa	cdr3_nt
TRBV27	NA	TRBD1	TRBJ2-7	CASSLTGTALYEQYF	TGTGCCAGCAGTCTTACCGGGACAGCACTCTACGAGCAGTACTTC
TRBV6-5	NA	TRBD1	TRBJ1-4	CASRDRGHEKLFF	TGTGCCAGCAGGGACAGGGGGCATGAAAAACTGTTTTTT
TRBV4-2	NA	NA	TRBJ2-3	CASSQDAVQSIDTQYF	TGTGCCAGCAGCCAAGACGCCGTCCAGTCGATAGATACGCAGTATTTT
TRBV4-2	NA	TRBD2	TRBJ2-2	CASSPGLADNTGELFF	TGTGCCAGCAGCCCCGGACTAGCGGACAACACCGGGGAGCTGTTTTTT
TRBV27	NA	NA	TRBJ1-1	CASRATGGNTEAFF	TGTGCCAGCAGAGCGACGGGTGGGAACACTGAAGCTTTCTTT
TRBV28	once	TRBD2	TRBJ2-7	CASSLLASGAYEQYF	TGTGCCAGCAGTTTATTGGCTAGCGGGGCCTACGAGCAGTACTTC
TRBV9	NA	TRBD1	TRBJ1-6	CASSHARGQGGTPLHF	TGTGCCAGCAGCCATGCCCGGGGACAGGGAGGGACACCCCTCCACTTT
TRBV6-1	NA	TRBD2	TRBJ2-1	CASIGGGWGEQFF	TGTGCCAGCATTGGGGGGGGATGGGGGGAGCAGTTCTTC
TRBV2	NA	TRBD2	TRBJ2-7	CASNRLAESYEQYF	TGTGCCAGCAATAGACTAGCGGAGTCTTACGAGCAGTACTTC
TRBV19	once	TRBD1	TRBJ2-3	CASSSQGVGTDTQYF	TGTGCCAGTAGTTCACAGGGGGTAGGAACAGATACGCAGTATTTT
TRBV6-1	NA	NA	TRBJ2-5	CASSSMDFRKETQYF	TGTGCCAGCAGTTCAATGGACTTCCGAAAAGAGACCCAGTACTTC
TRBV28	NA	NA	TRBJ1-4	CASSRAGQGAEKLFF	TGTGCCAGCAGTCGAGCGGGCCAGGGAGCAGAAAAACTGTTTTTT
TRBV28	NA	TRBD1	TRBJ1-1	CASNKQGLGNTEAFF	TGTGCCAGCAATAAACAGGGGCTGGGGAACACTGAAGCTTTCTTT
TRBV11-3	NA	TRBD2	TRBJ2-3	CASSVSFSGNRGDTQYF	TGTGCCAGCAGCGTTTCCTTTAGCGGGAATAGAGGAGATACGCAGTATTTT
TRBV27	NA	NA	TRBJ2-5	CASSLSVGVVRGVGPETQYF	TGTGCCAGCAGTTTATCGGTTGGGGTGGTTCGCGGGGTGGGGCCGGAGACCCAGTACTTC
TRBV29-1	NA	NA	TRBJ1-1	CSVEDLPGWAFF	TGCAGCGTTGAAGATCTTCCAGGGTGGGCTTTCTTT
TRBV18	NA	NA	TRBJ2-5	CASSQQGSGQETQYF	TGTGCCAGCTCACAGCAGGGGTCTGGCCAAGAGACCCAGTACTTC
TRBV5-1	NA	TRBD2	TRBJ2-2	CASSLYPSGTTGELFF	TGCGCCAGCAGCTTGTATCCTAGCGGGACAACCGGGGAGCTGTTTTTT
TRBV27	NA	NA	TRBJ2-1	CASSSSTENEQFF	TGTGCCAGCAGTTCCTCGACTGAGAATGAGCAGTTCTTC
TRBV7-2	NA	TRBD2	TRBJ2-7	CASSVRLAGVIPSYEQYF	TGTGCCAGCAGCGTACGACTAGCGGGAGTAATCCCATCCTATGAGCAGTACTTC
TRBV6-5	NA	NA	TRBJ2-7	CASSYLKSPGEQYF	TGTGCCAGCAGTTATCTCAAATCCCCGGGCGAGCAGTACTTC
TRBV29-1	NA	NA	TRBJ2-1	CSVDLADSYNEQFF	TGCAGCGTTGATCTAGCCGATTCCTACAATGAGCAGTTCTTC
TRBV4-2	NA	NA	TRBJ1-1	CASSSTEWRGANTEAFF	TGTGCCAGCAGCTCCACGGAATGGAGGGGCGCGAACACTGAAGCTTTCTTT
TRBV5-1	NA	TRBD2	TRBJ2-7	CASSSFMAGGAYEQYF	TGCGCCAGCAGCTCCTTTATGGCGGGGGGCGCTTACGAGCAGTACTTC
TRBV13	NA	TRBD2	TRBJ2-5	CASSYRLAGSWEQYF	TGTGCCAGCAGCTACCGACTAGCGGGGTCCTGGGAGCAGTACTTC
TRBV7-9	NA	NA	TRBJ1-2	CASSFTGMTNYGYTF	TGTGCCAGCAGCTTTACAGGGATGACTAACTATGGCTACACCTTC
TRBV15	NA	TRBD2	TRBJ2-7	CATSRDRLAGGNYEQYF	TGTGCCACCAGCAGAGATCGCCTAGCGGGAGGGAACTACGAGCAGTACTTC
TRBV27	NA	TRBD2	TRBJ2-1	CASSTGTSGHNEQFF	TGTGCCAGCAGCACCGGGACTAGCGGCCACAATGAGCAGTTCTTC
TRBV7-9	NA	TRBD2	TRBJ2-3	CASSFGTSGRDTQYF	TGTGCCAGCAGCTTTGGGACTAGCGGGAGAGATACGCAGTATTTT